These 27 T cell receptor beta chains came from one sample sequenced in a study of T cell responses to AZD1222 COVID-19 vaccine. Produced via immunoSEQ multiplex PCR; TCRdb's table is partial and in-frame only. The repertoire holds roughly 150,000 clones, with 91% as singletons. This material consisted of peripheral blood, taken on day 0 of AZD1222 vaccination. These receptors came from an adult in good health.

The gene calls are TRBV28 and TRBJ1-2, with D possibly being TRBD1 (5 bases). The CDR3 is 13 residues long. The V gene lost 6 bases and the J gene lost 4 bases, with 12 bases spanning the gap. Germline V lookup: CDR1 MDHEN, CDR2 SYDVKM. CDR3 sequence: CASSVGRGYGYTF. The CDR3 DNA is TGTGCCAGCAGCGTGGGTAGGGGCTATGGCTACACCTTC.

The V gene is TRBV27, the J gene TRBJ2-5, with 7 bases fitting TRBD1. The CDR3 spans 14 residues. After removal of 3 bases from V and 2 bases from J, the junction contained 3 bases not matched to a gene. CDR1 is MNHEY, CDR2 SMNVEV, per germline (reference sequence). In DNA form, the CDR3 reads TGTGCCAGCAGTTTTTGGGACAGACAAGAGACCCAGTACTTC. Residues: CASSFWDRQETQYF.

The chain couples TRBV7-2 to TRBJ2-5; TRBD2 matches 8 bases. The junction had 2 bases not matched to a gene; V was cut back by 1 base and J by 4 bases. CDR1 and CDR2 from the germline V gene are SGHTA and FQGNSA. CDR3 length equals 14 residues. In DNA form, the CDR3 reads TGTGCCAGCAGCTTAGTAGCGGGAACAGAGACCCAGTACTTC. Its translation is CASSLVAGTETQYF. Combining the CDR3 with reference TRBV7-2 and TRBJ2-5 gives the whole variable domain GAGVSQSPSNKVTEKGKDVELRCDPISGHTALYWYRQSLGQGLEFLIYFQGNSAPDKSGLPSDRFSAERTGGSVSTLTIQRTQQEDSAVYLCASSLVAGTETQYFGPGTRLLVL.

The chain joins TRBV5-6 to TRBJ1-5; 10 positions match TRBD1. Per the germline V gene, CDR1 is SGHDT and CDR2 is YYEEEE. V lost 1 base and J lost 3; bases outside the gene matches: 4. CDR3 length: 16 amino acids. The CDR3 is CASSLFGTGDNQPQHF. The CDR3 DNA reads as TGTGCCAGCAGCTTGTTCGGGACAGGGGACAATCAGCCCCAGCATTTT.

The chain combines TRBV18 with TRBJ1-1; no definite D call. The germline gives CDR1 KGHSH, CDR2 LQKENI. The CDR3 contains 16 residues. The V and J ends lost 3 bases and 3 bases respectively, with 17 bases between them. In DNA form, the CDR3 reads TGTGCCAGCTCACCGGATTTGCTAGGATTCGACACTGAAGCTTTCTTT. It specifies CASSPDLLGFDTEAFF.

V is TRBV27 and J is TRBJ2-7; 13 bases align to TRBD2. V lost 6 bases, J lost 5 bases, and 4 bases stayed unmatched. The CDR3 is made up of 14 amino acids. Germline lookup yields CDR1 MNHEY and CDR2 SMNVEV (reference sequence). This CDR3 is CASRRGLAGDEQYF. The CDR3 DNA reads as TGTGCCAGCAGAAGAGGACTAGCGGGAGACGAGCAGTACTTC.

This rearrangement joins TRBV11-2 to TRBJ2-3, with TRBD2 identical over 7 bases. Losses at the gene ends were 2 bases for V and 6 bases for J; bases not matched to a gene: 14. The CDR3 consists of 17 residues. Germline CDR1 SGHAT, CDR2 FQNNGV. CDR3 protein: CASSLRRETPAGDTQYF. The CDR3 nucleotides read TGTGCCAGCAGCTTAAGGCGGGAGACACCGGCGGGGGATACGCAGTATTTT.

This chain uses TRBV6-5 with TRBJ2-7, with a weak D call TRBD1 (5 bases). The CDR3 contains 12 residues. The ends were cut back, 9 bases at V and 2 bases at J, with 11 bases in the middle. CDR1 and CDR2 from the germline V gene are MNHEY and SVGAGI. The CDR3 region has the DNA TGTGCCAGTGACAGTGCAACCTACGAGCAGTACTTC. Its protein product is CASDSATYEQYF.

This chain uses TRBV5-1 with TRBJ2-7, with D perhaps TRBD1 (6 bases). Trimming stripped 4 bases from V and 3 bases from J, with 17 bases between. The CDR3 has 15 amino acids. Germline V gives CDR1 SGHRS, CDR2 YFSETQ. Here the CDR3 DNA reads TGCGCCAGCAGCATCAACAGGGCCACCCACTACGAGCAGTACTTC. Protein product: CASSINRATHYEQYF.

In its sample, this clone was seen a few times. The chain has TRBV5-1 and TRBJ1-6; D is perhaps TRBD1 (6 bases). V lost 4 bases and J 8 bases, leaving 13 bases between the germline ends. Germline-derived CDR1 and CDR2 are SGHRS and YFSETQ. This CDR3 is 14 amino acids long. This CDR3 is CASSLASGDSPLHF. CDR3 bases: TGCGCCAGCAGCCTTGCGTCAGGGGATTCACCCCTCCACTTT.

V is TRBV6-1 and J is TRBJ1-1; D gene ambiguous. CDR1 and CDR2 from the germline V gene are MNHNS and SASEGT. The CDR3 is 15 amino acids. V dropped 1 base and J dropped 0 bases, with 9 bases sitting between them. The DNA for the CDR3 is TGTGCCAGCAGTGAAGGGCCAGGTATGAACACTGAAGCTTTCTTT. The encoded protein is CASSEGPGMNTEAFF.

The V call is TRBV29-1, the J call TRBJ2-7; 11 bases are shared with TRBD2. Germline values: CDR1 SQVTM, CDR2 ANQGSEA. V dropped 7 bases and J dropped 0; count of bases not matched to a gene: 8. There are 15 residues in the CDR3. The CDR3 spells CSAYSGTSGSYEQYF. The DNA of the CDR3 is TGCAGCGCTTACTCCGGGACTAGCGGCTCCTACGAGCAGTACTTC.

The gene calls are TRBV28 and TRBJ2-7; D may correspond to TRBD1 or TRBD2 (6 bases each). With 4 bases removed from V and 2 bases from J, the gap between germline ends came to 18 bases. CDR1 and CDR2 from the germline V gene are MDHEN and SYDVKM. The CDR3 runs 16 residues. This CDR3 reads CASSSITGRTTYEQYF. The CDR3 DNA reads TGTGCCAGCAGTTCCATTACAGGGAGGACGACCTACGAGCAGTACTTC.

The V call is TRBV4-3, the J call TRBJ2-7, with 13 bases that match TRBD2. The V and J ends lost 4 bases and 0 bases, in that order; junction bases with no gene match: 6. The CDR3 loop spans 17 amino acids. The germline CDR1 and CDR2 sequences are LGHNA and YSLEER. The CDR3 bases are TGCGCCAGCAGCCCCGGGACTAGCGGGGCCGGCTCCTACGAGCAGTACTTC. Amino acid sequence: CASSPGTSGAGSYEQYF.

Of note for this clone: At one boundary the junction diverges from the germline segment, which might be a read error. This chain uses TRBV7-7 with TRBJ2-1; D call uncertain. Germline V gene sequence: CDR1 SSHAT, CDR2 FNYEAQ (reference sequence). The CDR3 runs to 15 residues. CDR3 loop: CASSLGLTSYNEQFF. The DNA for the CDR3 is TGTGCTAGCAGCTTGGGCCTAACTTCCTACAATGAGCAGTTCTTC.

To note about this clone: This sample also contains other DNA sequences that code for the same CDR3. The chain has TRBV15 and TRBJ2-5; maybe TRBD2 (6 bases). Trimming cost V 5 bases and J 1 base, with 8 bases left between them. The CDR3 consists of 13 residues. CDR1 and CDR2 (germline): LNHNV, YYDKDF (reference sequence). The CDR3 sequence is CATSRDSQETQYF. CDR3 in DNA: TGTGCCACCAGCCGGGACTCCCAAGAGACCCAGTACTTC. The complete variable domain, with remaining parts taken from reference TRBV15 and TRBJ2-5, reads DAMVIQNPRYQVTQFGKPVTLSCSQTLNHNVMYWYQQKSSQAPKLLFHYYDKDFNNEADTPDNFQSRRPNTSFCFLDIRSPGLGDTAMYLCATSRDSQETQYFGPGTRLLVL.

About this clone itself: One junction end disagrees with the germline gene, perhaps due to a read error. V usage is TRBV5-1 and J usage is TRBJ2-7; TRBD2 matches 7 bases. The CDR3 consists of 16 residues. Germline lookup yields CDR1 SGHRS and CDR2 YFSETQ. CDR3 sequence (DNA): TGCGCCAGCACCTTGGGAGGGCGGGATAGCTCCTACGAGCAGTACTTC. Protein product: CASTLGGRDSSYEQYF. The full variable domain, with the rest looked up from reference TRBV5-1 and TRBJ2-7, is KAGVTQTPRYLIKTRGQQVTLSCSPISGHRSVSWYQQTPGQGLQFLFEYFSETQRNKGNFPGRFSGRQFSNSRSEMNVSTLELGDSALYLCASTLGGRDSSYEQYFGPGTRLTVT.

This clone has just a few counts. This sequence joins TRBV28 and TRBJ2-7; no firm D call. The germline V gene has CDR1 MDHEN and CDR2 SYDVKM. With 5 bases removed from V and 3 bases from J, the gap between germline ends came to 14 bases. The CDR3 runs to 14 residues. As DNA, the CDR3 is TGTGCCAGCAGTCACCTCAAGCCCTTCTACGAGCAGTACTTC. It is translated as CASSHLKPFYEQYF.

The chain links TRBV11-3 to TRBJ2-1, with 8 bases aligning to TRBD2. Germline V lookup: CDR1 SGHNT, CDR2 YENEEA. V was clipped by 5 bases and J by 3 bases; unmatched bases: 9. The CDR3 covers 16 residues. The CDR3 region is CASSPHPSGLYNEQFF. In DNA form, the CDR3 reads TGTGCCAGCAGCCCTCACCCTAGCGGGCTCTACAATGAGCAGTTCTTC. The full variable domain, in which reference TRBV11-3 and TRBJ2-1 provide the parts outside the CDR3, is EAGVVQSPRYKIIEKKQPVAFWCNPISGHNTLYWYLQNLGQGPELLIRYENEEAVDDSQLPKDRFSAERLKGVDSTLKIQPAELGDSAVYLCASSPHPSGLYNEQFFGPGTRLTVL.

J is TRBJ1-2 and V is TRBV5-5; 11 bases agree with TRBD1. The CDR3 runs 15 residues. J was trimmed by 7 bases and V by 4 bases; bases with no gene match: 9. Looked up from germline, CDR1 is SGHKS and CDR2 is YYEKEE (reference sequence). The CDR3 sequence is CASSRLGQGASGYTF. Here the CDR3 DNA reads TGTGCCAGCAGCAGGTTAGGACAGGGGGCGTCTGGCTACACCTTC.

The J gene is TRBJ1-1, the V gene TRBV3-1 (or the pseudogene TRBV3-2), with unresolved D. V shed 5 bases and J shed 1 base, with 5 bases lying between them. Germline CDR1 and CDR2: LGHDT and YNNKEL (reference sequence). This CDR3 contains 12 residues. In nucleotides, the CDR3 is TGTGCCAGCAGCTTGGGGAACACTGAAGCTTTCTTT. As protein: CASSLGNTEAFF.

This rearrangement joins TRBV3-1 (or the pseudogene TRBV3-2) to TRBJ2-1; 7 bases agree with TRBD1. Germline CDR1 reads LGHDT; CDR2 reads YNNKEL (reference sequence). V dropped 5 bases and J dropped 2; count of bases not matched to a gene: 6. The CDR3 is 15 amino acids. CDR3 protein: CASSGLGGPYNEQFF. The CDR3 DNA reads TGTGCCAGCAGCGGTTTAGGGGGCCCCTACAATGAGCAGTTCTTC.

V and J are TRBV7-2 and TRBJ2-1; the D gene is possibly TRBD2 (6 bases). V dropped 0 bases and J dropped 0 bases, with 9 bases sitting between them. The CDR3 extends over 16 amino acids. The V gene's germline CDR1 is SGHTA and CDR2 FQGNSA. CDR3 DNA sequence: TGTGCCAGCAGCTTAGCGGGACTCCGCTCCTACAATGAGCAGTTCTTC. It codes for CASSLAGLRSYNEQFF.

The chain uses TRBV27 and TRBJ2-7, with 9 bases that match TRBD1. The CDR3 has 14 residues. Germline values: CDR1 MNHEY, CDR2 SMNVEV (reference sequence). V trimming: 3 bases; J trimming: 5 bases; junction bases outside the gene matches: 5. The CDR3 DNA is TGTGCCAGCAGTTTGAGGGACAGGGTCAACGAGCAGTACTTC. It yields the protein CASSLRDRVNEQYF.

CDR3 loop: CASTLGQGNSPLHF. DNA for the CDR3: TGTGCCAGCACCTTGGGGCAGGGTAATTCACCCCTCCACTTT. The chain has TRBV27 and TRBJ1-6; D possibly corresponds to TRBD1 (5 bases). CDR1 is MNHEY, CDR2 SMNVEV, per germline (reference sequence). V gave up 7 bases and J gave up 6 bases, with 13 bases separating them. The CDR3 is 14 amino acids.

The rearrangement uses TRBV11-2 and TRBJ2-6, with no clear D. The CDR3 covers 12 residues. Germline V gene sequence: CDR1 SGHAT, CDR2 FQNNGV. Trimming stripped 5 bases from V and 16 bases from J, with 15 bases between. The CDR3, as DNA: TGTGCCAGCAGCCAGACCCAGCGTGGGCTGACTTTC. Protein: CASSQTQRGLTF.

This sequence joins TRBV10-1 and TRBJ2-1, with unresolved D. Germline-derived CDR1 and CDR2 are WNHNN and SYGVQD (reference sequence). V dropped 4 bases and J dropped 2 bases, with 9 bases sitting between them. The CDR3 extends over 14 amino acids. The CDR3 DNA is TGCGCCAGCAGTGGCGAACTACCCTACAATGAGCAGTTCTTC. Translated, it gives CASSGELPYNEQFF.